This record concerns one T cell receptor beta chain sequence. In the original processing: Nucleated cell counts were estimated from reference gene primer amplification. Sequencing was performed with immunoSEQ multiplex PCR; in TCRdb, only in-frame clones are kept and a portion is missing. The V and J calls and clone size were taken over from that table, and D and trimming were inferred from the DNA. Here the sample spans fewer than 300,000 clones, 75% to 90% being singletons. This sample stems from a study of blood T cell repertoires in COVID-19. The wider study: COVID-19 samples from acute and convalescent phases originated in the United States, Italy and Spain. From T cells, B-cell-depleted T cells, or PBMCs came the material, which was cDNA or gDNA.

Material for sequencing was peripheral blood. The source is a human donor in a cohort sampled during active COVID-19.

CDR3 loop: CASSLAYGTSKEQYF. The CDR3 region has the DNA TGTGCCAGCAGCTTAGCGTACGGGACTAGCAAAGAGCAGTACTTC. The chain recombines TRBV7-8 with TRBJ2-7, with 9 positions matching TRBD2. This CDR3 is 15 amino acids long. Germline V gives CDR1 SGHVS, CDR2 FQNEAQ. V was clipped by 0 bases and J by 7 bases; unmatched bases: 7.